These T cell receptor beta chains were read from a single sample in a study of T cell responses to AZD1222 COVID-19 vaccine. Only in-frame clones appear in the TCRdb table, and some are missing; sequencing was by immunoSEQ multiplex PCR. The sample records 110,000 to 150,000 clones, about 90% being singletons. The sample here was peripheral blood, taken on day 0 of AZD1222 vaccination. These receptors all stem from an adult in good health. CDR3s include the opening cysteine and the closing phenylalanine or tryptophan. The D gene is left open where the match is weak. Part of the rows lack a size; the others show once, few, many or a class for expanded clones.

TGTGCCAGCGGGCCAGGCCGCAATTCACCCCTCCACTTT	CASGPGRNSPLHF	NA	NA	TRBJ1-6	TRBV18
TGTGCCAGCAGCAGCCCGGGACAGGGGAGCGGCTACACCTTC	CASSSPGQGSGYTF	TRBD1	NA	TRBJ1-2	TRBV5-6
TGTGCCAGCAGCCCCCGGGATGGCTACACCTTC	CASSPRDGYTF	NA	NA	TRBJ1-2	TRBV7-9
TGTGCCAGCAAACAGGGGGGACGGTCTAACTATGGCTACACCTTC	CASKQGGRSNYGYTF	TRBD1	once	TRBJ1-2	TRBV27
TGTGCCAGCAGCATGACTAGCGCGGTTCAAGAGACCCAGTACTTC	CASSMTSAVQETQYF	TRBD2	NA	TRBJ2-5	TRBV5-4
TGTGCCAGCAGCCCAAGCTTTAGCAATCAGCCCCAGCATTTT	CASSPSFSNQPQHF	NA	NA	TRBJ1-5	TRBV6-2/TRBV6-3
TGTGCCAGCAGTTACTGGCAGGGGGCGAGGGAGCAGTACTTC	CASSYWQGAREQYF	TRBD1	NA	TRBJ2-7	TRBV6-5
TGTGCCAGCAGGTCAAGACAGGGAGGTAGCAATGAGCAGTTCTTC	CASRSRQGGSNEQFF	NA	NA	TRBJ2-1	TRBV28
TGTGCCAGTAGTATAACAGGGGGAACTGAAGCTTTCTTT	CASSITGGTEAFF	TRBD1	NA	TRBJ1-1	TRBV19
TGTGCCAGCAGCTGGGACAGGGAATCTGGCTACACCTTC	CASSWDRESGYTF	TRBD1	once	TRBJ1-2	TRBV6-5
TGTGCCAGCAGTTTATCCCGGGCCCCCGGCCCTGAAGCTTTCTTT	CASSLSRAPGPEAFF	NA	NA	TRBJ1-1	TRBV28
TGTGCCACCAGCCCCCTGGGCGGGGGGGCATTGGAGGGAGCCAAAAACATTCAGTACTTC	CATSPLGGGALEGAKNIQYF	TRBD2	NA	TRBJ2-4	TRBV15
TGTGCCAGCAGGGTGGGGACAGGGGGTTATGGCTACACCTTC	CASRVGTGGYGYTF	TRBD1	once	TRBJ1-2	TRBV6-5
TGTGCCAGCAGTCGGGACTTTGCTGAAAAACTGTTTTTT	CASSRDFAEKLFF	NA	NA	TRBJ1-4	TRBV28
TGTGCCAGCAGCTCTAGACTAGCGGACTACAATGAGCAGTTCTTC	CASSSRLADYNEQFF	TRBD2	once	TRBJ2-1	TRBV7-2
TGTGCCAGCAGCCCCTCAGGGTCCTATGGCTACACCTTC	CASSPSGSYGYTF	NA	NA	TRBJ1-2	TRBV7-6
TGCGCCAGCAGCGTCTACTCCGGGACACTCAAAGAAAAACTGTTTTTT	CASSVYSGTLKEKLFF	NA	NA	TRBJ1-4	TRBV4-1
TGTGCCAGCAGCCCTGCGCTTGGGACAGGGGTTGAAAAACTGTTTTTT	CASSPALGTGVEKLFF	TRBD1	NA	TRBJ1-4	TRBV11-2
TGTGCCAGCAACGCCCCCTGGGACGGCACTAAGCAGTTCTTC	CASNAPWDGTKQFF	NA	NA	TRBJ2-1	TRBV7-8
TGTGCCAGCAGGGCCGGGACAGGGGGGAGCTATGGCTACACCTTC	CASRAGTGGSYGYTF	TRBD1	NA	TRBJ1-2	TRBV6-5
TGTGCCTGGAGTGTAAAAGGGGGGCGTCGAGTGGCCGGGGAGCTGTTTTTT	CAWSVKGGRRVAGELFF	NA	once	TRBJ2-2	TRBV30
TGTGCCAGCAGCCCCCGGACTAGCGGGGAAGAGACCCAGTACTTC	CASSPRTSGEETQYF	TRBD2	NA	TRBJ2-5	TRBV9
TGTGCCAGCAGTGAAAATGGCCTAGCGGGAGTGGATGAGCAGTTCTTC	CASSENGLAGVDEQFF	TRBD2	NA	TRBJ2-1	TRBV2
TGTGCCAGTAGTATTGGGACTAGCGGGACCTTATACTACGAGCAGTACTTC	CASSIGTSGTLYYEQYF	TRBD2	NA	TRBJ2-7	TRBV19
TGCGCCAGCAGCCAAGATCGGACAGGGGACGGCACTCAGCCCCAGCATTTT	CASSQDRTGDGTQPQHF	TRBD1	many	TRBJ1-5	TRBV4-3
TGTGCCAGCTTGAGGCGCAGTGACTTAGCTAACTATGGCTACACCTTC	CASLRRSDLANYGYTF	NA	NA	TRBJ1-2	TRBV2
TGCGCCAGCAGCTGGACAGGGGGCCCATTGACAGATACGCAGTATTTT	CASSWTGGPLTDTQYF	TRBD1	few	TRBJ2-3	TRBV5-1
TGCGCCAGCAGCTCGGGAGTCGGTACCGGGGAGCTGTTTTTT	CASSSGVGTGELFF	NA	NA	TRBJ2-2	TRBV5-1
TGTGCCAGCCTCCGGGGAGGGGGCAATCAGCCCCAGCATTTT	CASLRGGGNQPQHF	NA	once	TRBJ1-5	TRBV6-6
TGTGCCAGTAGTAGGGGACTGTTCTCCTACAATGAGCAGTTCTTC	CASSRGLFSYNEQFF	NA	NA	TRBJ2-1	TRBV19
TGTGCCAGCAGTTACTCGGGACAGAGCTATGGCTACACCTTC	CASSYSGQSYGYTF	TRBD1	NA	TRBJ1-2	TRBV6-5
TGTGCCAGCAGTTTACGTCTAGAGGCCAACAATGAGCAGTTCTTC	CASSLRLEANNEQFF	NA	NA	TRBJ2-1	TRBV27
TGTGCCAGCAGCAGACTAGCAACCTACGAGCAGTACTTC	CASSRLATYEQYF	TRBD2	NA	TRBJ2-7	TRBV6-2/TRBV6-3
TGTGCCAGCAGCTCCACCGTAACAGGGTATGGCTACACCTTC	CASSSTVTGYGYTF	NA	NA	TRBJ1-2	TRBV9
TGTGCCAGCAGCCCCCGACAGGGGTACGAGCAGTACTTC	CASSPRQGYEQYF	TRBD1	NA	TRBJ2-7	TRBV7-9
TGTGCCAGCAGCCCCCTTAATGGTCCCAAAAACATTCAGTACTTC	CASSPLNGPKNIQYF	NA	NA	TRBJ2-4	TRBV11-2
TGTGCCATCAGTGAGCTCGACCCGGGACAGGGTAAAGGCTATGGCTACACCTTC	CAISELDPGQGKGYGYTF	TRBD1	NA	TRBJ1-2	TRBV10-3
TGTGCCAGCAGCTTAGGGGTAGACAGGGAGGTCCCTGACGCTGAAGCTTTCTTT	CASSLGVDREVPDAEAFF	TRBD1	NA	TRBJ1-1	TRBV7-2
TGCGCCAGCAGCCAAGATCCAGGGAGAAACACCATATATTTT	CASSQDPGRNTIYF	NA	NA	TRBJ1-3	TRBV4-3
TGTGCCACCACATCAGTCACTGAAGCTTTCTTT	CATTSVTEAFF	NA	NA	TRBJ1-1	TRBV28
TGTGCCAGCAGCCAAGGGACAGGGGGCGCGTTGTATGGCTACACCTTC	CASSQGTGGALYGYTF	TRBD1	NA	TRBJ1-2	TRBV4-2
TGTGCCAGCAGCCCAAATAACAGGGGGGTAGGAGAGACCCAGTACTTC	CASSPNNRGVGETQYF	TRBD1	NA	TRBJ2-5	TRBV7-6
TGTGCCAGCAGTTTGAGCTCGGGTGGCTACACCTTC	CASSLSSGGYTF	NA	NA	TRBJ1-2	TRBV6-2/TRBV6-3
TGTGCCAGCAGTTACCCACAGGGGGAGAACACTGAAGCTTTCTTT	CASSYPQGENTEAFF	TRBD1	NA	TRBJ1-1	TRBV6-2/TRBV6-3
TGTGCCAGCAGTTCCCAGGGACGGTGGGAAAAACTGTTTTTT	CASSSQGRWEKLFF	NA	NA	TRBJ1-4	TRBV28
TGTGCCAGTAAGACTGGCAATCAGCCCCAGCATTTT	CASKTGNQPQHF	NA	NA	TRBJ1-5	TRBV19
TGTGCCAGCAGCTTGGCGAATGACAGGGGAGGCATTGGAAACACCATATATTTT	CASSLANDRGGIGNTIYF	TRBD1	NA	TRBJ1-3	TRBV7-9
TGTGCCAGCAGTTACGGAGCGGGACCCTCCTACGAGCAGTACTTC	CASSYGAGPSYEQYF	TRBD2	NA	TRBJ2-7	TRBV6-2/TRBV6-3
TGTGCCAGCAGTTATCCCGGCTCCTGGGGGTGTGAGCAGTTCTTC	CASSYPGSWGCEQFF	NA	NA	TRBJ2-1	TRBV6-9
TGTGCCAGCAGCTTAGCAAACACCGGGGTTTCACCCCTCCACTTT	CASSLANTGVSPLHF	NA	NA	TRBJ1-6	TRBV7-9
TGTGCCAGCAGTCTACAGGGAAATCAGCCCCAGCATTTT	CASSLQGNQPQHF	NA	NA	TRBJ1-5	TRBV6-5
TGTGCCAGCAGTCCGGGACAGGGTTTCTATAATTCACCCCTCCACTTT	CASSPGQGFYNSPLHF	TRBD1	few	TRBJ1-6	TRBV27
TGTGCCAGCAGCTTGGAATTCTACGGTGATGGCTACACCTTC	CASSLEFYGDGYTF	NA	NA	TRBJ1-2	TRBV7-9